The 9 T cell receptor beta chains given below trace back to one sample, sequenced in a study of cytomegalovirus exposure and HLA in healthy donors. PCR employed 60 Vbeta and 13 Jbeta primers. Clones were read by immunoSEQ multiplex PCR, and TCRdb kept only the in-frame ones, dropping some. Listed are 150,000 to 200,000 clones; approximately 0.82% falls within the top ten. Sequencing used PBMCs. These receptors were collected from a woman between 18 and 30 years old in good health and CMV-seropositive.

V usage is TRBV30 and J usage is TRBJ1-5; no reliable D call. The CDR3 has 13 residues. Trimming took 0 bases from V and 5 from J, leaving 8 bases between them. CDR1 and CDR2 from the germline V gene are GTSNPN and SVGIG (reference sequence). CDR3 protein: CAWSVARDQPQHF. The DNA for the CDR3 is TGTGCCTGGAGTGTCGCGCGGGATCAGCCCCAGCATTTT.

The genes are TRBV2 and TRBJ1-5; 8 bases align to TRBD1. There are 18 residues in the CDR3. V dropped 3 bases and J dropped 2; count of bases not matched to a gene: 12. The V gene's germline CDR1 is SNHLY and CDR2 FYNNEI. The CDR3 spells CASSETANPGQGNQPQHF. CDR3 sequence (DNA): TGTGCCAGCAGTGAGACGGCCAATCCGGGACAGGGCAATCAGCCCCAGCATTTT.

The chain recombines TRBV5-6 with TRBJ2-5; TRBD1 agrees at 9 bases. V shed 3 bases, J shed 2 bases, and the junction held 5 bases outside the gene matches. Germline CDR1 reads SGHDT; CDR2 reads YYEEEE. The CDR3 totals 15 residues. DNA for the CDR3: TGTGCCAGCAGCTACGACAGGGGGTCACAAGAGACCCAGTACTTC. This sequence encodes CASSYDRGSQETQYF.

The rearrangement joins TRBV7-2 to TRBJ1-2; D is possibly TRBD1 (6 bases). This CDR3 region has 15 residues. Germline V gives CDR1 SGHTA, CDR2 FQGNSA. Trimming removed 7 bases from V and 7 bases from J, with 22 bases in between. CDR3 amino acids: CASTQLPGATGGYTF. The CDR3 DNA reads TGTGCCAGCACCCAATTGCCAGGGGCCACGGGTGGCTACACCTTC.

The rearrangement links TRBV7-9 to TRBJ1-3; D is possibly TRBD1 (5 bases). Germline lookup yields CDR1 SEHNR and CDR2 FQNEAQ (reference sequence). The CDR3 loop spans 15 amino acids. Trimming took off 4 bases at V and 0 bases at J, with 10 bases between the two ends. The CDR3 DNA reads as TGTGCCAGCAGCTCGGGACTCCGCTCTGGAAACACCATATATTTT. As protein: CASSSGLRSGNTIYF.

The J gene is TRBJ2-1, the V gene TRBV12-5; 10 bases are shared with TRBD2. The CDR3 loop spans 21 amino acids. V lost 0 bases to trimming and J lost 0 bases; unmatched junction nucleotides: 14. From germline, CDR1 is LGHNT and CDR2 FRNRAP. The CDR3 loop is CASGLVPGLAANQSSYNEQFF. The CDR3 DNA sequence: TGTGCTAGTGGTTTGGTACCTGGACTAGCGGCAAATCAGAGCTCCTACAATGAGCAGTTCTTC.

The V and J genes are TRBV6-1 and TRBJ2-1; D uncertain. The ends were cut back, 4 bases at V and 0 bases at J, with 13 bases in the middle. This CDR3 has 16 residues. Germline assignment: CDR1 MNHNS and CDR2 SASEGT. The CDR3 DNA reads as TGTGCCAGCAGTGTAACGCGGAAGAGCTCCTACAATGAGCAGTTCTTC. Translation: CASSVTRKSSYNEQFF.

The V call is TRBV5-4, the J call TRBJ2-5, with TRBD2 matching over 11 bases. J lost 3 bases, V lost 1 base, and 5 bases had no gene match. Germline assignment: CDR1 SGHNT and CDR2 YYREEE (reference sequence). There are 16 residues in the CDR3. In nucleotides, the CDR3 is TGTGCCAGCAGCTTGAGGGGTAGCGGGGGGGAAGAGACCCAGTACTTC. It is translated as CASSLRGSGGEETQYF.

The chain links TRBV7-2 to TRBJ2-4; D uncertain. The CDR3 is 14 amino acids. Trimming removed 0 bases from V and 0 bases from J, with 3 bases in between. Germline-derived CDR1 and CDR2 are SGHTA and FQGNSA. The CDR3, as DNA: TGTGCCAGCAGCTTAGCCCTAGCCAAAAACATTCAGTACTTC. This encodes CASSLALAKNIQYF. The whole variable domain, filled in from reference TRBV7-2 and TRBJ2-4, reads GAGVSQSPSNKVTEKGKDVELRCDPISGHTALYWYRQSLGQGLEFLIYFQGNSAPDKSGLPSDRFSAERTGGSVSTLTIQRTQQEDSAVYLCASSLALAKNIQYFGAGTRLSVL.